The 7 T cell receptor beta chains listed next were all sequenced from one sample in a study of blood T cell repertoires in COVID-19. The table came from immunoSEQ multiplex PCR; TCRdb's copy has only in-frame clones and leaves some out. The repertoire consists of roughly 70,000 clones, with about 91% occurring once and the leading ten covering 5.5% to 7%. The sequenced sample consisted of peripheral blood. These receptors came from a woman in her 70s with acute or convalescent COVID-19.

The chain recombines TRBV7-6 with TRBJ1-2; possible D gene TRBD1, 6 bases. The germline CDR1 and CDR2 sequences are SGHVS and FNYEAQ. The ends were cut back, 1 base at V and 8 bases at J, with 20 bases in the middle. The CDR3 length is 16 residues. The DNA of the CDR3 is TGTGCCAGCAGCTTAGTTCCAGGGGATAGTCTTAGGGGCTACACCTTC. Translated: CASSLVPGDSLRGYTF.

The rearrangement joins TRBV5-1 to TRBJ1-1; 10 bases fit TRBD1. The CDR3 consists of 14 residues. J gave up 6 bases and V 3 bases, and 5 bases lay outside the gene matches. From germline, CDR1 is SGHRS and CDR2 YFSETQ. The CDR3 DNA follows: TGCGCCAGCAGCTGGGGGACAGGGGAGGCTGAAGCTTTCTTT. It encodes CASSWGTGEAEAFF.

This rearrangement joins TRBV12-3 or TRBV12-4 to TRBJ1-2; D not resolved. This CDR3 is built from 12 residues. Between the trimmed V and J ends, which lost 1 base and 8 bases, there was a span of 8 bases. The CDR3, as DNA: TGTGCCAGCAGTTTAGAGGAGGGAGGCTACACCTTC. It encodes CASSLEEGGYTF.

The CDR3 bases are TGTGCCAGCAGCTTAGAGGGTAGCGTTAACTATGGCTACACCTTC. Translating it yields CASSLEGSVNYGYTF. The V and J genes are TRBV11-2 and TRBJ1-2; the D is unclear. The CDR3 is 15 residues long. From germline, CDR1 is SGHAT and CDR2 FQNNGV. V was shortened by 0 bases and J by 1 base, with 9 bases between the two germline ends. Using reference TRBV11-2 and TRBJ1-2 for the parts outside the CDR3, the full variable domain is EAGVAQSPRYKIIEKRQSVAFWCNPISGHATLYWYQQILGQGPKLLIQFQNNGVVDDSQLPKDRFSAERLKGVDSTLKIQPAKLEDSAVYLCASSLEGSVNYGYTFGSGTRLTVV.

This chain connects TRBV5-6 to TRBJ1-4; a weak D match, TRBD1 (5 bases). The CDR3 is 15 amino acids. Germline CDR1 SGHDT, CDR2 YYEEEE. V lost 3 bases to trimming and J lost 8 bases, with 17 bases between them. The CDR3 here is CASSSLREAREKLFF. CDR3 in DNA: TGTGCCAGCAGCTCTCTCAGGGAAGCGCGCGAAAAACTGTTTTTT. The full variable domain, rest sourced from reference TRBV5-6 and TRBJ1-4, is DAGVTQSPTHLIKTRGQQVTLRCSPKSGHDTVSWYQQALGQGPQFIFQYYEEEERQRGNFPDRFSGHQFPNYSSELNVNALLLGDSALYLCASSSLREAREKLFFGSGTQLSVL.

CDR3 nucleotide sequence: TGTGCCAGTAGCGCTACGGGACAGGGCAACTATGGCTACACCTTC. This gives the protein CASSATGQGNYGYTF. The chain carries TRBV19 and TRBJ1-2; 9 bases map to TRBD1. The CDR3 is 15 residues long. After removal of 6 bases from V and 2 bases from J, the junction contained 7 bases not matched to a gene. CDR1 and CDR2 from the germline V gene are LNHDA and SQIVND (reference sequence). Variable domain in full (rest from reference TRBV19 and TRBJ1-2): DGGITQSPKYLFRKEGQNVTLSCEQNLNHDAMYWYRQDPGQGLRLIYYSQIVNDFQKGDIAEGYSVSREKKESFPLTVTSAQKNPTAFYLCASSATGQGNYGYTFGSGTRLTVV.

Here the CDR3 reads CASSPFGFVAGDNEQFF. CDR3 DNA sequence: TGTGCCAGCTCACCCTTTGGGTTTGTAGCGGGTGACAATGAGCAGTTCTTC. The chain links TRBV18 to TRBJ2-1, with TRBD2 matching over 7 bases. V shed 3 bases, J shed 5 bases, and the junction held 13 bases outside the gene matches. Germline CDR1 and CDR2: KGHSH and LQKENI. The CDR3 runs to 17 residues. Full variable domain (remainder filled in from reference TRBV18 and TRBJ2-1): NAGVMQNPRHLVRRRGQEARLRCSPMKGHSHVYWYRQLPEEGLKFMVYLQKENIIDESGMPKERFSAEFPKEGPSILRIQQVVRGDSAAYFCASSPFGFVAGDNEQFFGPGTRLTVL.